This T cell receptor (beta chain) was captured in a study of cytomegalovirus exposure and HLA in healthy donors. Study as a whole: According to later analysis, the same platform produced the 110 or so validation and under 750 first-cohort repertoires.

To note about this clone: Its target is unknown.

Germline values: CDR1 SNHLY, CDR2 FYNNEI. J lost 12 bases, V lost 5 bases, and 7 bases had no gene match. The CDR3 runs 14 residues. The repertoire was sequenced with immunoSEQ multiplex PCR; TCRdb's copy has only in-frame clones and lacks some. The sample includes over 250,000 clones, about 86% of them seen just once. General study points: Through in vitro validation, a few CMV-associated chains were shown to be specific for CMV antigens. Reported performance of the classifier showed diagnosis of cytomegalovirus status with high specificity and sensitivity. Rarity marked most TCR sequences, yet some public TCRs occurred in many donors.

Sample: PBMCs. The TCR was taken from a woman between 18 and 29 years old in good health and CMV-seronegative. The chain employs TRBV2 and TRBJ2-5, with TRBD2 identical over 15 bases. The CDR3 is CASSPGLAGGQKYF. In DNA, the CDR3 is TGTGCCAGCAGTCCGGGACTAGCGGGGGGCCAAAAGTACTTC.